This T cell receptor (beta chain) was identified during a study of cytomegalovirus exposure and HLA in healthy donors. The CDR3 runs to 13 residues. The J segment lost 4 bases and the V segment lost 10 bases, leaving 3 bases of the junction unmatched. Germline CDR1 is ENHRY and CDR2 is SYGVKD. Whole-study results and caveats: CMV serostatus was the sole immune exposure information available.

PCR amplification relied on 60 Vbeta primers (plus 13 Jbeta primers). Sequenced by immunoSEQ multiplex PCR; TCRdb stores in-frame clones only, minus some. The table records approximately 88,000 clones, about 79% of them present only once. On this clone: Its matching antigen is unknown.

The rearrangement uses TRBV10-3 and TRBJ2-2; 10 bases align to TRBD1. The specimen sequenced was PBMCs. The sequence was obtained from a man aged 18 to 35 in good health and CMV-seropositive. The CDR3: CASRDRGTGELFF. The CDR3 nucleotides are TGTGCCAGCCGGGACAGGGGCACCGGGGAGCTGTTTTTT.